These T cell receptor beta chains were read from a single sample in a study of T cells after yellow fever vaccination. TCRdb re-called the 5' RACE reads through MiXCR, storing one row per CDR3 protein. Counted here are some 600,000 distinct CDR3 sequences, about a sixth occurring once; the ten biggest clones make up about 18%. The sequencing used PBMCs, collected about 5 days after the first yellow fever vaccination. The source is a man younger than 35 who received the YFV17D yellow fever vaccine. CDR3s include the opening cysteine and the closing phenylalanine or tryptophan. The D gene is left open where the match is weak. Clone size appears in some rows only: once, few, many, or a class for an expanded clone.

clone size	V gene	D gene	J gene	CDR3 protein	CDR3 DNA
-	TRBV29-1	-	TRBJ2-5	CSVEAGPDWGGPLQETQYF	TGCAGCGTTGAAGCTGGCCCGGACTGGGGCGGACCCCTACAAGAGACCCAGTACTTC
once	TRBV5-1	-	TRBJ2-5	CAPGGGETQYF	TGCGCCCCCGGGGGCGGAGAGACCCAGTACTTC
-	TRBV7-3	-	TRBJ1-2	CASSANPRTELLDGYTF	TGTGCCAGCAGCGCAAACCCCAGGACAGAACTCTTGGATGGCTACACCTTC
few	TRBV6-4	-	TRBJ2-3	CASSDRAASTDTQYF	TGTGCCAGCAGTGACCGTGCAGCTAGCACAGATACGCAGTATTTT
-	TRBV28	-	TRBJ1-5	CASRAMNQPQHF	TGTGCCAGCAGGGCCATGAATCAGCCCCAGCATTTT
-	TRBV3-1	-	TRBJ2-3	CASSQDMWKDTQYF	TGTGCCAGCAGCCAGGACATGTGGAAAGATACGCAGTATTTT
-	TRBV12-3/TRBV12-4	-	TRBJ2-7	CASSLRVAGPYEQYF	TGTGCCAGCAGTTTAAGGGTTGCTGGGCCCTACGAGCAGTACTTC
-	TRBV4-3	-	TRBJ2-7	CASSQDPSGIEQYF	TGCGCCAGCAGCCAAGATCCGTCGGGAATCGAGCAGTACTTC
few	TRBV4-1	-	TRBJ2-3	CASSQGPPGSDTDTQYF	TGCGCCAGCAGCCAAGGACCCCCGGGGTCTGACACAGATACGCAGTATTTT
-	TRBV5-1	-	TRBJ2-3	CASSLTPTTDTQYF	TGCGCCAGCAGCTTGACACCAACGACAGATACGCAGTATTTT
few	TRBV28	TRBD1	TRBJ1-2	CASSAPGTGNYGYTF	TGTGCCAGCAGTGCTCCCGGGACAGGGAACTATGGCTACACCTTC
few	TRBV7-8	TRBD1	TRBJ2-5	CASSLVRQGAETQYF	TGTGCCAGCAGCTTAGTGAGACAGGGGGCAGAGACCCAGTACTTC
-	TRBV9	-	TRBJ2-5	CASSVDGPETQYF	TGTGCCAGCAGCGTAGACGGCCCGGAGACCCAGTACTTC
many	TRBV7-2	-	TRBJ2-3	CASSLESDTQYF	TGTGCCAGCAGCTTAGAGTCAGATACGCAGTATTTT
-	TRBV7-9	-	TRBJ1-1	CASSSRDSEVAFF	TGTGCCAGCAGCTCCCGGGACTCGGAGGTGGCTTTCTTT
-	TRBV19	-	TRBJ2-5	CASSIDQGSQETQYF	TGTGCCAGTAGTATAGATCAAGGCAGCCAAGAGACCCAGTACTTC
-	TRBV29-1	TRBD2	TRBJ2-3	CSLRTGGRGTDTQYF	TGCAGCCTAAGAACGGGGGGGCGAGGCACAGATACGCAGTATTTT
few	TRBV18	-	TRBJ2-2	CASSPRWGTGELFF	TGTGCCAGCTCTCCCCGCTGGGGAACCGGGGAGCTGTTTTTT
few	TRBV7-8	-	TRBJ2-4	CASSFGQPVNIQYF	TGTGCCAGCAGCTTTGGGCAACCGGTCAACATTCAGTACTTC
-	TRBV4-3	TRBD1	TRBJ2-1	CASSHEFPGQHFNEQFF	TGCGCCAGCAGCCACGAATTCCCGGGACAGCACTTCAATGAGCAGTTCTTC
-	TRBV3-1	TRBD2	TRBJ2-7	CASSQGAGVIPYEQYF	TGTGCCAGCAGCCAAGGGGCGGGAGTAATCCCCTACGAGCAGTACTTC
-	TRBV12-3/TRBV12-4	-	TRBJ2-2	CASSAGVSAGELFF	TGTGCCAGCAGCGCGGGCGTCTCGGCCGGGGAGCTGTTTTTT
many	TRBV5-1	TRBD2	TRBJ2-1	CASSLDRTSYNEQFF	TGCGCCAGCAGCTTGGATCGGACTAGCTACAATGAGCAGTTCTTC
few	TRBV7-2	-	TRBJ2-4	CASSLGALWQKNIQYF	TGTGCCAGCAGCTTAGGAGCGTTGTGGCAGAAAAACATTCAGTACTTC
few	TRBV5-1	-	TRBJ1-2	CASSLAEEGYTF	TGCGCCAGCAGCTTGGCAGAGGAGGGCTACACCTTC
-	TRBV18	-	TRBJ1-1	CASSPIEAGWNTEAFF	TGTGCCAGCTCACCGATCGAGGCGGGATGGAACACTGAAGCTTTCTTT
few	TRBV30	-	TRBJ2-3	CAWSGGVWPDTQYF	TGTGCCTGGAGCGGAGGGGTCTGGCCAGATACGCAGTATTTT
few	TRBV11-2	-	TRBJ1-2	CASSIILPRVADLSGYTF	TGTGCCAGCAGCATCATTCTTCCTCGTGTCGCGGATTTAAGTGGCTACACCTTC
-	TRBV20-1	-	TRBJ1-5	CSGAQQGLPYQPQHF	TGCAGTGGGGCCCAACAAGGGTTACCTTATCAGCCCCAGCATTTT
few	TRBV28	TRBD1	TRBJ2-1	CASSLGQGAEQFF	TGTGCCAGCAGTTTGGGACAGGGGGCTGAGCAGTTCTTC
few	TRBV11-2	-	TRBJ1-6	CASSFGGITLRSYNSPLHF	TGTGCCAGCAGCTTCGGGGGCATCACCCTCCGCTCCTATAATTCACCCCTCCACTTT
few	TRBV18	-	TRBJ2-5	CASSPAAEETQYF	TGTGCCAGCTCACCGGCAGCAGAAGAGACCCAGTACTTC
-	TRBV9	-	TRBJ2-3	CASSSQRADTQYF	TGTGCCAGCAGTTCCCAGAGAGCAGATACGCAGTATTTT
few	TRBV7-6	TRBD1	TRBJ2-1	CASSRRQGSYNEQFF	TGTGCCAGCAGCCGGAGACAGGGTTCCTACAATGAGCAGTTCTTC
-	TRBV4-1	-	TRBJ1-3	CASSQSRTFSGNTIYF	TGCGCCAGCAGCCAGAGCCGGACATTCTCTGGAAACACCATATATTTT
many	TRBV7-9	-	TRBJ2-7	CASSWTQSYEQYF	TGTGCCAGCAGTTGGACCCAGTCCTACGAGCAGTACTTC
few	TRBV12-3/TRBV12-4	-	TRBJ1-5	CASNRGLSNQPQHF	TGTGCCAGCAATCGAGGCCTTAGCAATCAGCCCCAGCATTTT